Presented here are 6 T cell receptor beta chains from one specimen sequenced in a study of cytomegalovirus exposure and HLA in healthy donors. Both 60 Vbeta primers and 13 Jbeta primers went into the PCR. Some clones are missing from TCRdb's copy, which holds only in-frame ones; the method was immunoSEQ multiplex PCR. The data contain over 150,000 clones, approximately 80% of them singletons. Sample: PBMCs. The origin of the receptors is a woman aged 40-49 years in good health and CMV-seropositive.

The chain joins TRBV11-2 to TRBJ1-1; D may be TRBD1 (6 bases). Germline values: CDR1 SGHAT, CDR2 FQNNGV. CDR3 length equals 16 residues. Trimming removed 2 bases from V and 0 bases from J, with 13 bases in between. CDR3: CASSLISTGLNTEAFF. In nucleotides, the CDR3 is TGTGCCAGCAGCTTAATTTCGACAGGCCTGAACACTGAAGCTTTCTTT.

This chain connects TRBV30 to TRBJ1-2, with 7 bases lining up with TRBD1. Germline CDR1 GTSNPN, CDR2 SVGIG (reference sequence). The CDR3 spans 13 residues. J gave up 6 bases and V 2 bases, and 6 bases lay outside the gene matches. The CDR3 protein is CAWSPGTENGYTF. DNA for the CDR3: TGTGCCTGGAGTCCCGGGACAGAGAATGGCTACACCTTC.

CDR3 in DNA: TGTGCCAGCAGCCCACCAGCTAACTATGGCTACACCTTC. It codes for CASSPPANYGYTF. The rearrangement links TRBV9 to TRBJ1-2; unclear D gene. The CDR3 spans 13 residues. CDR1 and CDR2 (germline): SGDLS, YYNGEE. V was trimmed by 4 bases and J by 0 bases, leaving 7 bases between them. Filled out from reference TRBV9 and TRBJ1-2, the complete variable domain reads DSGVTQTPKHLITATGQRVTLRCSPRSGDLSVYWYQQSLDQGLQFLIQYYNGEERAKGNILERFSAQQFPDLHSELNLSSLELGDSALYFCASSPPANYGYTFGSGTRLTVV.

The chain carries TRBV7-9 and TRBJ1-2; D is uncertain. Germline V gives CDR1 SEHNR, CDR2 FQNEAQ (reference sequence). Trimming removed 3 bases from V and 4 bases from J, with 9 bases in between. This CDR3 is 13 amino acids long. The CDR3 loop is CASSLWQSYGYTF. In nucleotides, the CDR3 is TGTGCCAGCAGCTTGTGGCAGTCCTATGGCTACACCTTC.

This clone was recorded only once. J is TRBJ2-7 and V is TRBV6-1, with a tentative D call TRBD2 (6 bases). Per the germline V gene, CDR1 is MNHNS and CDR2 is SASEGT. This CDR3 spans 15 amino acids. The V end was cut by 0 bases, the J end by 2 bases, with 11 bases between. The CDR3 loop is CASSEALGTPYEQYF. As DNA, the CDR3 is TGTGCCAGCAGTGAAGCGCTCGGGACTCCCTACGAGCAGTACTTC.

The rearrangement uses TRBV30 and TRBJ1-5, with a weak D call TRBD1 (5 bases). Germline V gene lookup returns CDR1 GTSNPN and CDR2 SVGIG (reference sequence). The CDR3 has 16 residues. Deletions cut 5 bases from V and 4 bases from J, with 21 bases between. DNA of the CDR3: TGTGCCTGGGCAGTGGACGGGGGACCGGGAAATCAGCCCCAGCATTTT. Its translation is CAWAVDGGPGNQPQHF.